The following is a TCR beta chain sequence with its context. Antigen specificity is unknown. Nashville, Tennessee was home to all donors, each a Caucasian adult. The data originate from a study of shared clonotypes between healthy human individuals. Study information: CD4 naive and memory got three plates each, CD8 naive two, CD8 memory one.

The study, taken as a whole, reports: Among donors, sharing of clonotypes was expected to be affected by sequencing depth.

Study processing details: As immunoSEQ supplied junction-only sequences (without quality scores), filtering differed. Produced via immunoSEQ multiplex PCR; TCRdb's table is partial and in-frame only. V and J calls plus clone size are reproduced from that table; the DNA served to infer D and trimming. The table includes 1,500,000 or so clones, 96% detected once. The CDR3 has 14 amino acids. Germline V gene data show CDR1 as SGHRS and CDR2 as YFSETQ. The germline V and J ends were trimmed by 5 bases and 6 bases, with 18 bases remaining between them. The source material was naive CD4+ T cells sorted from blood. Subset noted: CD45RA+ positively selected. J is TRBJ2-7 and V is TRBV5-1; perhaps TRBD1 as D (7 bases). The clonotype comes from a man aged 25 to 45 in good health. The chain's CDR3 is CASREGTEKGEQYF. The CDR3 nucleotides read TGCGCCAGCAGGGAGGGGACAGAAAAAGGCGAGCAGTACTTC.